Listed below are T cell receptor beta chains from one sample, sequenced in a study of CD8 T cells in ankylosing spondylitis. TCRdb used MiXCR to reprocess the 5' RACE reads, holding one entry per CDR3 protein. Of roughly 250,000 distinct CDR3 sequences in the sample, 10% were seen once. The sample comprised blood, either unsorted or a sorted T cell fraction (not recorded which). These receptors were taken from a male donor with ankylosing spondylitis or in good health (not recorded which). Both conserved end residues are part of each CDR3. A D gene is named only where the DNA matches it firmly. Clone size is shown for a subset of rows, as once, few, many or a class of expanded clone.

size: many; V: TRBV5-1; J: TRBJ1-5; D: .; CDR3: CASSQGAGENQPQHF; DNA: TGCGCCAGCAGCCAAGGGGCAGGGGAGAATCAGCCCCAGCATTTT
size: many; V: TRBV10-3; J: TRBJ1-2; D: TRBD1; CDR3: CAISDGTGGNYGYTF; DNA: TGTGCCATCAGTGACGGGACAGGGGGTAACTATGGCTACACCTTC
size: many; V: TRBV15; J: TRBJ1-4; D: .; CDR3: CATSRARGATNEKLFF; DNA: TGTGCCACCAGCAGAGCCAGGGGTGCAACTAATGAAAAACTGTTTTTT
size: few; V: TRBV7-6; J: TRBJ1-6; D: .; CDR3: CASSLGGESPLHF; DNA: TGTGCCAGCAGCTTAGGGGGAGAATCACCCCTCCACTTT
size: few; V: TRBV11-1; J: TRBJ1-2; D: .; CDR3: CASSLEAVLNYGYTF; DNA: TGTGCCAGCAGCTTAGAAGCAGTGCTGAACTATGGCTACACCTTC
size: .; V: TRBV6-1; J: TRBJ1-5; D: TRBD1; CDR3: CASSPQTGGNQPQHF; DNA: TGTGCCAGCAGTCCCCAGACAGGGGGTAATCAGCCCCAGCATTTT
size: many; V: TRBV21-1; J: TRBJ1-5; D: .; CDR3: CASSNPWETSNQPQHF; DNA: TGTGCCAGCAGCAACCCTTGGGAAACGAGCAATCAGCCCCAGCATTTT
size: few; V: TRBV5-1; J: TRBJ2-5; D: .; CDR3: CASSVRIQETQYF; DNA: TGCGCCAGCAGTGTGCGGATCCAAGAGACCCAGTACTTC
size: many; V: TRBV3-1; J: TRBJ1-1; D: .; CDR3: CASSQDWTGNTEAFF; DNA: TGTGCCAGCAGCCAAGATTGGACCGGGAACACTGAAGCTTTCTTT
size: .; V: TRBV11-1; J: TRBJ2-1; D: .; CDR3: CASSPAPGQSHSYNEQFF; DNA: TGTGCCAGCAGCCCCGCCCCCGGACAGTCCCACTCCTACAATGAGCAGTTCTTC